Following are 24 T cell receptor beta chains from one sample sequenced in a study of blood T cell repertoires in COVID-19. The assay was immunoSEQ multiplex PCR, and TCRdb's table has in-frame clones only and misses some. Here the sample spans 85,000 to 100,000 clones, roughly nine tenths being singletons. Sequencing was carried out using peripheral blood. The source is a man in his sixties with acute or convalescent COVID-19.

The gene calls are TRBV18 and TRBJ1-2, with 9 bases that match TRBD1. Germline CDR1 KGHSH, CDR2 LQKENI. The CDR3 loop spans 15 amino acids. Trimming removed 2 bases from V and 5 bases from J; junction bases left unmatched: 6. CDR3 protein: CASSPETGGKYGYTF. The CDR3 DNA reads TGTGCCAGCTCACCAGAGACAGGGGGGAAATATGGCTACACCTTC.

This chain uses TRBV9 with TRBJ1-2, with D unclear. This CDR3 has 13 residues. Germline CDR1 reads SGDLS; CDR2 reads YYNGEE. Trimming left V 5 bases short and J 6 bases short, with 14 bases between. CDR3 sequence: CASSASPEHGYTF. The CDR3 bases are TGTGCCAGCAGTGCGTCCCCCGAACATGGCTACACCTTC. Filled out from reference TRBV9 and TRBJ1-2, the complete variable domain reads DSGVTQTPKHLITATGQRVTLRCSPRSGDLSVYWYQQSLDQGLQFLIQYYNGEERAKGNILERFSAQQFPDLHSELNLSSLELGDSALYFCASSASPEHGYTFGSGTRLTVV.

The CDR3 DNA is TGCGCCAGCAGCCCTCGGGTTGGGGGGGAGACCCAGTACTTC. The encoded protein is CASSPRVGGETQYF. This chain joins TRBV5-1 and TRBJ2-5; D possibly corresponds to TRBD2 (6 bases). This CDR3 is built from 14 residues. Trimming removed 4 bases from V and 5 bases from J, with 15 bases in between. Germline-derived CDR1 and CDR2 are SGHRS and YFSETQ.

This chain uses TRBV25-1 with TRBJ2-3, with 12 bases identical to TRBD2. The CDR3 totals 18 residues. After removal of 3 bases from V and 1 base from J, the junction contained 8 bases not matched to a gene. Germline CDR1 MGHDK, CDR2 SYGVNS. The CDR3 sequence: CASSEASGGVWGTDTQYF. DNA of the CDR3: TGTGCCAGCAGTGAGGCTAGCGGGGGGGTTTGGGGCACAGATACGCAGTATTTT.

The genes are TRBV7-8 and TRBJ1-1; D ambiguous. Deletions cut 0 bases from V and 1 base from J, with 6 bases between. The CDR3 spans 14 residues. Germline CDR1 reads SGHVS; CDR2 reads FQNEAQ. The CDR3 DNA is TGTGCCAGCAGCTTAGCAGAGAGGAACACTGAAGCTTTCTTT. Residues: CASSLAERNTEAFF.

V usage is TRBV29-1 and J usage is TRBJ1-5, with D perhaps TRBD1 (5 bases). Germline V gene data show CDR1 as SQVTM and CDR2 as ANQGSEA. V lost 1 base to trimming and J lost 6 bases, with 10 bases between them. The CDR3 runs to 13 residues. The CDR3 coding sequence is TGCAGCGTTGAAGGGCAGCAGGGTCAGCCCCAGCATTTT. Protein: CSVEGQQGQPQHF.

In DNA form, the CDR3 reads TGTGCTAGTGCCGAGGGGGATAGGGTTAGTCGGAACACTGAAGCTTTCTTT. Translating it yields CASAEGDRVSRNTEAFF. This chain connects TRBV12-5 to TRBJ1-1; tentative D call: TRBD1 (6 bases). Germline V lookup: CDR1 LGHNT, CDR2 FRNRAP. CDR3 length: 17 amino acids. Trimming stripped 7 bases from V and 1 base from J, with 22 bases between. Full variable domain (outside the CDR3, taken from reference TRBV12-5 and TRBJ1-1): DARVTQTPRHKVTEMGQEVTMRCQPILGHNTVFWYRQTMMQGLELLAYFRNRAPLDDSGMPKDRFSAEMPDATLATLKIQPSEPRDSAVYFCASAEGDRVSRNTEAFFGQGTRLTVV.

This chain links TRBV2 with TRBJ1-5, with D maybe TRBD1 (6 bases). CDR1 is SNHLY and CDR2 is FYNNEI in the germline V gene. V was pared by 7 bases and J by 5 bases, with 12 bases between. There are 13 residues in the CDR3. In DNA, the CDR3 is TGTGCCAGCAAAACAGGGCGAGATCAGCCCCAGCATTTT. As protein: CASKTGRDQPQHF.

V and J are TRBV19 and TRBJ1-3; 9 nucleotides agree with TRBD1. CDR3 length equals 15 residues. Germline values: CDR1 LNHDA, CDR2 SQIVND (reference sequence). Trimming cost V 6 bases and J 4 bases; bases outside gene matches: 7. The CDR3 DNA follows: TGTGCCAGTAGCTTACAGGGGGCGCCGGGAAACACCATATATTTT. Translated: CASSLQGAPGNTIYF.

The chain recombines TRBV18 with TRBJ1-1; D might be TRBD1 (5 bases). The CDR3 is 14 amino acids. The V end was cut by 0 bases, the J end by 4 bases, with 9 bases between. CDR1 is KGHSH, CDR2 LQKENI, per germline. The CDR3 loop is CASSPPSRVTEAFF. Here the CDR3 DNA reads TGTGCCAGCTCACCACCGTCCAGGGTCACTGAAGCTTTCTTT.

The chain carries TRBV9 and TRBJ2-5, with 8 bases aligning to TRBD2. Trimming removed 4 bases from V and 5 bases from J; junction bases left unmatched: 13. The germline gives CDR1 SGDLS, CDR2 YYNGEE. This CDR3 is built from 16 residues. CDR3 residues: CASSLGGGGNGETQYF. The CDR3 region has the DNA TGTGCCAGCAGCCTAGGCGGCGGGGGGAACGGGGAGACCCAGTACTTC.

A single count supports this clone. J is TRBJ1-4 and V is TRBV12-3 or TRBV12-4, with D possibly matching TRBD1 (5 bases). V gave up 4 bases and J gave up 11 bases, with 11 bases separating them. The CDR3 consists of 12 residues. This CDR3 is CASSWDRGKLFF. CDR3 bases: TGTGCCAGCAGTTGGGACCGGGGGAAACTGTTTTTT.

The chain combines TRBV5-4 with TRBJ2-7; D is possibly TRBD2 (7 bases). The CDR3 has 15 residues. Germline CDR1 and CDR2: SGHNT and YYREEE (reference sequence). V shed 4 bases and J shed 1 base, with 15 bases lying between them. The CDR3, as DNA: TGTGCCAGCAGCCCGGGGGGCCGAGTATCCTACGAGCAGTACTTC. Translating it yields CASSPGGRVSYEQYF.

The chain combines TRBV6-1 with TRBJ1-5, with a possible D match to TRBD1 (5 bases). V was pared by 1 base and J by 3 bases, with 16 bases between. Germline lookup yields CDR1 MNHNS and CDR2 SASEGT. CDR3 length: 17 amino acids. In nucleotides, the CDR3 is TGTGCCAGCAGTGAAGGCTATTTGACAGCTAACAATCAGCCCCAGCATTTT. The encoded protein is CASSEGYLTANNQPQHF.

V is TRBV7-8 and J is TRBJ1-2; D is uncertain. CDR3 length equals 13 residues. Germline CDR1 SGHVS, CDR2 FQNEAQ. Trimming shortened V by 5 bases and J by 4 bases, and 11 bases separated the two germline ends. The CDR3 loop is CASSRAEIYGYTF. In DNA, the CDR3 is TGTGCCAGCAGCCGCGCGGAGATCTATGGCTACACCTTC. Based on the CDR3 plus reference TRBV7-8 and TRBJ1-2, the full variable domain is GAGVSQSPRYKVAKRGQDVALRCDPISGHVSLFWYQQALGQGPEFLTYFQNEAQLDKSGLPSDRFFAERPEGSVSTLKIQRTQQEDSAVYLCASSRAEIYGYTFGSGTRLTVV.

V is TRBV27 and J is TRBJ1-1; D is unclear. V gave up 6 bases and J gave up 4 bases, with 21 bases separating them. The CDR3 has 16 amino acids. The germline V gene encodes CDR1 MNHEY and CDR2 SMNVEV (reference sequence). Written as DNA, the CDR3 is TGTGCCAGCAGCACCTTTGAATGGTTGATGAGCACTGAAGCTTTCTTT. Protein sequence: CASSTFEWLMSTEAFF.

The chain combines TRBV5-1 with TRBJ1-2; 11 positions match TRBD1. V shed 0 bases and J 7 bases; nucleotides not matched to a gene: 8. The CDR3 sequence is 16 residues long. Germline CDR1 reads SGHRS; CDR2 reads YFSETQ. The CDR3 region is CASSLDPGQGAFGYTF. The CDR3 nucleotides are TGCGCCAGCAGCTTGGACCCAGGACAGGGGGCATTTGGCTACACCTTC.

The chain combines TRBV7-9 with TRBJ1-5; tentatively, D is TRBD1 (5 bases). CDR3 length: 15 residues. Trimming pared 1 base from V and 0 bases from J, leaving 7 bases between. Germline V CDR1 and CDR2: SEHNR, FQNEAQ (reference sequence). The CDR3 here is CASSLDGHSNQPQHF. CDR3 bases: TGTGCCAGCAGCTTAGACGGACATAGCAATCAGCCCCAGCATTTT.

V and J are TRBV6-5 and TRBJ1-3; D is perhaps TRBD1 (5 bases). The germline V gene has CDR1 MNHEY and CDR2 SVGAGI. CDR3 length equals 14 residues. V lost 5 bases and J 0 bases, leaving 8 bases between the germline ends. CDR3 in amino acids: CASSRDFSGNTIYF. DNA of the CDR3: TGTGCCAGCAGTCGGGACTTCTCTGGAAACACCATATATTTT.

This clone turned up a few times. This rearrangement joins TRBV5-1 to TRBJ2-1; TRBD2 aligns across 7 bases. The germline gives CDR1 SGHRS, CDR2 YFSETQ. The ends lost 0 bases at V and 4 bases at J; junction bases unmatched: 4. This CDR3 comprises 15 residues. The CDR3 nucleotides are TGCGCCAGCAGCTTGGATGCGGGGGATTACAATGAGCAGTTCTTC. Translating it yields CASSLDAGDYNEQFF. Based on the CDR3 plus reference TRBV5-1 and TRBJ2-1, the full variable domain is KAGVTQTPRYLIKTRGQQVTLSCSPISGHRSVSWYQQTPGQGLQFLFEYFSETQRNKGNFPGRFSGRQFSNSRSEMNVSTLELGDSALYLCASSLDAGDYNEQFFGPGTRLTVL.

CDR3 DNA: TGTGCCAGCAGCCCCGACAGAGATAACTATGGCTACACCTTC. Protein sequence: CASSPDRDNYGYTF. V gene TRBV7-9 combines with J gene TRBJ1-2; possibly TRBD1 for D (5 bases). The CDR3 sequence is 14 residues long. Germline V CDR1 and CDR2: SEHNR, FQNEAQ (reference sequence). Trimming cost V 5 bases and J 1 base, with 11 bases left between them.

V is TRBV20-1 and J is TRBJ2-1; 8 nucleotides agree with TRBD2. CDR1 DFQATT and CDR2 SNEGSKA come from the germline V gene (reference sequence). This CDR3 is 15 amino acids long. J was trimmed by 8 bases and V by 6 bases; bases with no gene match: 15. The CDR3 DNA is TGCAGTGCCAGTAGCGGGGTCAGAAAGAGGGATGAGCAGTTCTTC. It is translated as CSASSGVRKRDEQFF.

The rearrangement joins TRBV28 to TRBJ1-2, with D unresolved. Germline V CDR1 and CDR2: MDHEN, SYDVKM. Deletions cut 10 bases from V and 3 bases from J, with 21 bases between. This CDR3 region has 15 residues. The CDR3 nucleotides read TGTGCCATTCAGAGAGTCCGTGCGGGTCACTATGGCTACACCTTC. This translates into CAIQRVRAGHYGYTF.

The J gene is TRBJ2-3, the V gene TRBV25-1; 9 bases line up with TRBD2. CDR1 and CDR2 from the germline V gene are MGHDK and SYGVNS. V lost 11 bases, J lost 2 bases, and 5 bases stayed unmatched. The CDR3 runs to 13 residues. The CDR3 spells CAGSGGLTDTQYF. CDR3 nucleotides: TGTGCCGGAAGCGGGGGGCTCACAGATACGCAGTATTTT.